Detailed here is one T cell receptor beta chain. This sample is part of a study of shared clonotypes between healthy human individuals. CDR3 length: 18 residues. J was trimmed by 0 bases and V by 6 bases; bases with no gene match: 10. Germline CDR1 is SGHTA and CDR2 is FQGNSA. Splitting the CD4+ cells yielded a CD45RA+ naive subset and a CD45RA-negative memory subset. Data came from immunoSEQ multiplex PCR; TCRdb stores just in-frame clones and leaves some out. The repertoire holds millions of clones, around 94% seen once, with 0.13% to 0.15% in the top ten. J is TRBJ2-1 and V is TRBV7-2, with 11 bases matching TRBD2. The TCR was taken from a man aged 18 to 30 in good health. What was sequenced was naive CD4+ T cells sorted from blood. Subset indicated: CD45RA+ positively selected. This CDR3 reads CASSLTSGTAGSYNEQFF. The CDR3 coding sequence is TGTGCCAGCAGTCTGACTAGCGGGACGGCCGGCTCCTACAATGAGCAGTTCTTC.